Here is one T cell receptor (beta chain) with its context. Its target is unknown. MiXCR, run by TCRdb on the 5' RACE reads, gives a single entry per CDR3 protein. The data contain roughly 310,000 distinct CDR3 sequences, 15% to 20% of them singletons. Germline V gene data show CDR1 as SGHRS and CDR2 as YFSETQ. The CDR3 has 15 amino acids. V shed 4 bases and J shed 10 bases, with 21 bases lying between them. This specimen belongs to a study of T-cell memory formation after mild COVID-19. Overall study results and limits: There was no confirmation that second-wave clones peaking on day 37 were SARS-CoV-2 specific. Some responding clones appeared in pre-infection memory, suggesting cross-reactive memory joined.

Specimen: PBMCs or a T cell subset sorted from them (not recorded which). The receptor was isolated from a man younger than 35 who had mild COVID-19 (a few samples of this study predate the infection). Cell type and time point are not known. The gene calls are TRBV5-1 and TRBJ2-4; D possibly corresponds to TRBD2 (6 bases). The CDR3 loop reads CASSPGWRGREIQYF. The CDR3 region has the DNA TGCGCCAGCAGCCCCGGTTGGCGGGGCCGGGAAATTCAGTACTTC. Based on the CDR3 plus reference TRBV5-1 and TRBJ2-4, the full variable domain is KAGVTQTPRYLIKTRGQQVTLSCSPISGHRSVSWYQQTPGQGLQFLFEYFSETQRNKGNFPGRFSGRQFSNSRSEMNVSTLELGDSALYLCASSPGWRGREIQYFGAGTRLSVL.